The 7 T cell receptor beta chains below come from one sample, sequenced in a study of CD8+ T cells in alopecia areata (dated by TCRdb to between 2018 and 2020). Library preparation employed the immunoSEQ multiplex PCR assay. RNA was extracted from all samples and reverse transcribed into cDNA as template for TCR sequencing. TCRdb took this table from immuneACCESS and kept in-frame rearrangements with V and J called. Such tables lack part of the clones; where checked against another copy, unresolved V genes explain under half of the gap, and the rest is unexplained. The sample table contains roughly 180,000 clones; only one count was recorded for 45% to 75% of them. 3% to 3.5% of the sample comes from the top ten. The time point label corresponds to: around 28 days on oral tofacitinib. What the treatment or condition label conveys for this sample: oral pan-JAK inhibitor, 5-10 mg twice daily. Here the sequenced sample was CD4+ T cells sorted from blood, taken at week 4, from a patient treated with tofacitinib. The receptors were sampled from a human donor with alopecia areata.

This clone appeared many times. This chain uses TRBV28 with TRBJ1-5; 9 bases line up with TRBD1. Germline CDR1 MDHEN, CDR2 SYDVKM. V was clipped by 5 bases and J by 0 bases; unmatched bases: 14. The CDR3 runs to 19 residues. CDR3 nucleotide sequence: TGTGCCAGCAGTCCCCGACAGGGGGTACCCCTTCTTAGCAATCAGCCCCAGCATTTT. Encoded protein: CASSPRQGVPLLSNQPQHF.

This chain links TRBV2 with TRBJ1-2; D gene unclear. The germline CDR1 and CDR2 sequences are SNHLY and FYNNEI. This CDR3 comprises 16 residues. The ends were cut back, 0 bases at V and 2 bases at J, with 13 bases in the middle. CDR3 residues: CASSEARSGRNYGYTF. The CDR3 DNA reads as TGTGCCAGCAGTGAAGCGCGGTCGGGGAGAAACTATGGCTACACCTTC.

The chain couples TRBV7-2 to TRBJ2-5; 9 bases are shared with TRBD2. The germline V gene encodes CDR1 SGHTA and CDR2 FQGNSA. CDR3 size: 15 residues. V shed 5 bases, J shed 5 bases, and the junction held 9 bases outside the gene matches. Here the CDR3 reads CASSPPSGVVETQYF. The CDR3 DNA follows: TGTGCCAGCAGCCCCCCTAGCGGGGTAGTTGAGACCCAGTACTTC.

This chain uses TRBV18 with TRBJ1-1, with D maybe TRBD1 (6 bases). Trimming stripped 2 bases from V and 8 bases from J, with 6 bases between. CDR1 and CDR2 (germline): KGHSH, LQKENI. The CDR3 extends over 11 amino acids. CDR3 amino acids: CASSPGTEAFF. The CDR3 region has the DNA TGTGCCAGCTCACCAGGGACAGAAGCTTTCTTT. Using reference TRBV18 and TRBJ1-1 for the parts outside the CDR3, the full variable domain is NAGVMQNPRHLVRRRGQEARLRCSPMKGHSHVYWYRQLPEEGLKFMVYLQKENIIDESGMPKERFSAEFPKEGPSILRIQQVVRGDSAAYFCASSPGTEAFFGQGTRLTVV.

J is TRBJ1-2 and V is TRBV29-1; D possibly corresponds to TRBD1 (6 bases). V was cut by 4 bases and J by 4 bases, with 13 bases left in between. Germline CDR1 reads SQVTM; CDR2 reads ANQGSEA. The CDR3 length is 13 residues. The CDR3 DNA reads TGCAGCGTTGGAGGGGGGGTAGGCTATGGCTACACCTTC. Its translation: CSVGGGVGYGYTF.

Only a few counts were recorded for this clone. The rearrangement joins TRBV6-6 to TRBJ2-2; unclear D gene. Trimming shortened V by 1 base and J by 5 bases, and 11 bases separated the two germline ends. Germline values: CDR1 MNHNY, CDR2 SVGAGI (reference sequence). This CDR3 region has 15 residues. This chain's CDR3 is CASSYFVTSTGELFF. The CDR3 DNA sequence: TGTGCCAGCAGTTACTTTGTCACATCGACCGGGGAGCTGTTTTTT.

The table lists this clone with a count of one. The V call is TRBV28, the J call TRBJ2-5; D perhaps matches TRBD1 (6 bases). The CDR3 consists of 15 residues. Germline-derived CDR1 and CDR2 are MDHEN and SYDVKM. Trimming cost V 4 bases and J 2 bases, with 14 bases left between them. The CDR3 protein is CASSSSGEGQETQYF. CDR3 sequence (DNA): TGTGCCAGCAGTTCCTCAGGGGAAGGGCAAGAGACCCAGTACTTC.